The present T cell receptor beta chain was sequenced within a study of T cells in Graves' hyperthyroidism and ophthalmopathy. Study results and limitations: From stable hyperthyroidism, ophthalmopathy was set apart by a 13 V-J model.

What was amplified from RNA transcripts were TCR beta CDR3 regions. Using the HTBI primer set, a first-round RT-PCR was run on the TCR CDR3. In TCRdb, the multiplex PCR reads were re-called with MiXCR into one record per CDR3 protein. In the table there are roughly 160,000 distinct CDR3 sequences, 9.4% of which are singletons. Ten or more counts support this clonotype. Its specificity is unknown. CDR1 and CDR2 (germline): DFQATT, SNEGSKA (reference sequence). The CDR3 sequence is 12 residues long. This clonotype was sampled from a woman between 18 and 29 years old with Graves' hyperthyroidism that later progressed to Graves' ophthalmopathy. Sequencing was carried out using blood. The V call is TRBV20-1, the J call TRBJ1-1; 9 bases map to TRBD1. CDR3 sequence reads: CTARDRAGEAFF. Written as DNA, the CDR3 is TGCACCGCACGGGACAGGGCTGGTGAAGCTTTCTTT.